This TCR beta chain is from a study of CD8 T cells in Susac syndrome. Reverse transcription of roughly 0.5 to 1 ug RNA was carried out with random hexamers. The immunoSEQ assay covered 54 Vbeta and 13 Jbeta segments for CDR3. MiXCR was run by TCRdb on the immunoSEQ multiplex PCR reads, yielding one entry per CDR3 protein. The sample holds nearly 200,000 distinct CDR3 sequences, about 95% seen once. The V and J ends lost 0 bases and 7 bases respectively, with 19 bases between them. Germline V gene sequence: CDR1 LGHDT, CDR2 YNNKEL (reference sequence). The CDR3 covers 17 residues. The chain links TRBV3-1 to TRBJ1-5, with a tentative D call TRBD1 (5 bases). This TCR derives from a human donor with multiple sclerosis. Sequencing was done on a sample of CD4+ T cells from PBMCs. CDR3 bases: TGTGCCAGCAGCCAAGATCCAAAATCCGGGGCCAGGCAGCCCCAGCATTTT. Translation gives CASSQDPKSGARQPQHF. The variable domain in full, completed from reference TRBV3-1 and TRBJ1-5, reads DTAVSQTPKYLVTQMGNDKSIKCEQNLGHDTMYWYKQDSKKFLKIMFSYNNKELIINETVPNRFSPKSPDKAHLNLHINSLELGDSAVYFCASSQDPKSGARQPQHFGDGTRLSIL.